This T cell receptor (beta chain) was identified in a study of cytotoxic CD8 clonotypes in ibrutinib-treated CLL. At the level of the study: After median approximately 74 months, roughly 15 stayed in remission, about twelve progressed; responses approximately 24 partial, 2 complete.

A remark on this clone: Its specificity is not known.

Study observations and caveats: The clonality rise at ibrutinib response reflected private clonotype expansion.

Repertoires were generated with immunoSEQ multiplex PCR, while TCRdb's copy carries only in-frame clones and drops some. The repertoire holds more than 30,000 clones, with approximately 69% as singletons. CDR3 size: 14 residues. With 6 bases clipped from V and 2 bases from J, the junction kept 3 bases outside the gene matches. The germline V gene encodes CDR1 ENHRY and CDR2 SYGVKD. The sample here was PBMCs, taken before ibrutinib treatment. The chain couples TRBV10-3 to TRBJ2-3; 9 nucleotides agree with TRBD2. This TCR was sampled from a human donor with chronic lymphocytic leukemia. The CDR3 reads CAIRAGGITDTQYF. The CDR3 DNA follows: TGTGCCATCAGAGCGGGGGGCATCACAGATACGCAGTATTTT.